The clone carrying this TCR beta chain was detected only once. Its specificity is unknown. The data derive from a study of cytomegalovirus exposure and HLA in healthy donors. Findings and limits, study-wide: Data from an earlier analysis indicated that most TCR beta V segments were productive either about 87% or about 30% of the time. The investigators catalogued 164 TCR beta chains as cytomegalovirus-associated.

A multiplex PCR was run with 60 Vbeta primers and 13 Jbeta primers. Some clones are missing from TCRdb's copy, which holds only in-frame ones; the method was immunoSEQ multiplex PCR. Here the sample spans approximately 250,000 clones, around 80% being singletons. The CDR3 covers 16 residues. V trimming: 5 bases; J trimming: 6 bases; junction bases outside the gene matches: 16. Germline-derived CDR1 and CDR2 are MNHEY and SMNVEV (reference sequence). Each of the donors was a healthy bone marrow donor. The chain carries TRBV27 and TRBJ2-7; 7 bases align to TRBD1. This TCR came from a boy under 18 in good health and CMV-seronegative. The sequencing sample was made of PBMCs. The CDR3 is CASSIRDGTSGGEQYF. In nucleotides, the CDR3 is TGTGCCAGCAGTATCCGGGACGGAACGTCAGGGGGCGAGCAGTACTTC.